This paragraph reports one T cell receptor beta chain. Its antigen is still unknown. At one boundary the junction diverges from the germline segment, which might be a read error. This sample was taken from a study of post-analysis software for immune sequencing data. Study background: Relapsing-remitting, secondary progressive and progressive-relapsing courses of multiple sclerosis were included. Study-wide results and limits: A significant reduction in normalized Chao1 diversity was observed in multiple sclerosis patients versus controls. Those samples that were prepared in the same batch co-clustered strongly by F measure.

Unique molecular identifiers had been added to the TCR beta cDNA libraries. In TCRdb, the PCR reads were re-called with MiXCR into one record per CDR3 protein. The sample lists approximately 570,000 distinct CDR3 sequences, roughly 45% occurring once. Source material: blood. The receptor's source is a girl under 18 with multiple sclerosis.

Written as DNA, the CDR3 is TGTGCCGGCAGTTTAGCGTGGGGACGGGAGACCCAGTACTTC. This codes for CAGSLAWGRETQYF. The chain employs TRBV12-3 or TRBV12-4 and TRBJ2-5; D is perhaps TRBD1 or TRBD2 (5 bases each). CDR3 length: 14 amino acids.